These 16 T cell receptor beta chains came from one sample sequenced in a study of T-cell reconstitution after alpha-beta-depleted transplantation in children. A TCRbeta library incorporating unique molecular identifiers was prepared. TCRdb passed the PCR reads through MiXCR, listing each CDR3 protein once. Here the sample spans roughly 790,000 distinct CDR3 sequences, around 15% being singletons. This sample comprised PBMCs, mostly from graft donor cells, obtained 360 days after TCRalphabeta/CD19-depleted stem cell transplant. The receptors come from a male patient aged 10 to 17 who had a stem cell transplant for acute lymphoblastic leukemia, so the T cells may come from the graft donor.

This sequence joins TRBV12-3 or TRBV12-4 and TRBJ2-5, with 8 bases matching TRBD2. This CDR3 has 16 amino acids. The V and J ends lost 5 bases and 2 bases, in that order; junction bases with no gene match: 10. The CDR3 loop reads CASSLTISSGQETQYF. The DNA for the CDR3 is TGTGCCAGCAGTCTCACTATTTCTAGCGGGCAAGAGACCCAGTACTTC.

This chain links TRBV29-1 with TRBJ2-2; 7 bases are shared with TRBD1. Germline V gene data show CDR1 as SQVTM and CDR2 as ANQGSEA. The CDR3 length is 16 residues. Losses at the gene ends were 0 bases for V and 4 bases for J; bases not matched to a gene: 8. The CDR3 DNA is TGCAGCGTTGAAGATCTGACAGGGTATAGCACCGGGGAGCTGTTTTTT. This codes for CSVEDLTGYSTGELFF.

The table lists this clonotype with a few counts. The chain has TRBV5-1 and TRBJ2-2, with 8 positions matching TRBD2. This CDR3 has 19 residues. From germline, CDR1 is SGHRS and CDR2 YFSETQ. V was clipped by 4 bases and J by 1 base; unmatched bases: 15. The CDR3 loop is CASSPPDGLAGVNTGELFF. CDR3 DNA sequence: TGCGCCAGCAGCCCCCCGGACGGGCTAGCGGGCGTGAACACCGGGGAGCTGTTTTTT.

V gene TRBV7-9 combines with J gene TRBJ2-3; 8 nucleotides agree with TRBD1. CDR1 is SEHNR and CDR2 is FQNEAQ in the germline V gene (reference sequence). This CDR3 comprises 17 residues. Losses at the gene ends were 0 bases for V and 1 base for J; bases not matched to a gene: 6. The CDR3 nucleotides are TGTGCCAGCAGCTTAGCGCGGGACAGGATCGGCACAGATACGCAGTATTTT. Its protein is CASSLARDRIGTDTQYF.

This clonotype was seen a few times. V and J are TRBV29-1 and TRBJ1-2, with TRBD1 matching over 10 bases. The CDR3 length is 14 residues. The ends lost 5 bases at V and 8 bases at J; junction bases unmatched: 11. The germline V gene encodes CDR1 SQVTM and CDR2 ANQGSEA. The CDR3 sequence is CSVPGGTGVKGYTF. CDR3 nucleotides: TGCAGCGTTCCCGGTGGGACAGGGGTAAAAGGCTACACCTTC.

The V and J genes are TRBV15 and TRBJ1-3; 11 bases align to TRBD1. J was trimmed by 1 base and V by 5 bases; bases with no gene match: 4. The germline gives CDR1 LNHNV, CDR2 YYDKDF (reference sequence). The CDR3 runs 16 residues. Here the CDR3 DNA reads TGTGCCACCAGCCGAGGACAGGGGGCGTCTGGAAACACCATATATTTT. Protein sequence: CATSRGQGASGNTIYF. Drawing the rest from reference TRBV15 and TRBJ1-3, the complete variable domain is DAMVIQNPRYQVTQFGKPVTLSCSQTLNHNVMYWYQQKSSQAPKLLFHYYDKDFNNEADTPDNFQSRRPNTSFCFLDIRSPGLGDTAMYLCATSRGQGASGNTIYFGEGSWLTVV.

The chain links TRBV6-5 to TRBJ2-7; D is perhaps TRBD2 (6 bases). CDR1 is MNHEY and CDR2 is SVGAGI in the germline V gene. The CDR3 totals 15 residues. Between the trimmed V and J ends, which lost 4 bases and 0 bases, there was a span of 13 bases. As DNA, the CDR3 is TGTGCCAGCAGTTCAAGGGTGGGGGGCTCCTACGAGCAGTACTTC. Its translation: CASSSRVGGSYEQYF.

The CDR3 bases are TGTGCCAGCAGCCTCACCCCTACAAACCAAGAGACCCAGTACTTC. Translated: CASSLTPTNQETQYF. The gene calls are TRBV7-2 and TRBJ2-5; unclear D gene. V shed 5 bases and J shed 0 bases, with 13 bases lying between them. Per germline, CDR1 SGHTA and CDR2 FQGNSA. This CDR3 spans 15 amino acids.

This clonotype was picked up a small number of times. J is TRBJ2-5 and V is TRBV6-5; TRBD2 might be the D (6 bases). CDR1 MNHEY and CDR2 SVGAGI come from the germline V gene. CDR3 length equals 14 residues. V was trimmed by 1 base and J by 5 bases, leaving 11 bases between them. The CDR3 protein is CASSYFAGTETQYF. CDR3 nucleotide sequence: TGTGCCAGCAGTTACTTCGCGGGGACGGAGACCCAGTACTTC.

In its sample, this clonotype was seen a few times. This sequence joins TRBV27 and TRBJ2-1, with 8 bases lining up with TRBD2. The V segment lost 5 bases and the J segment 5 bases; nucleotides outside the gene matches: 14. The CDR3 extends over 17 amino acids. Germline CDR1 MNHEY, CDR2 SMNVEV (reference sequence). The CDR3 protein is CASSLLPPSGGHNEQFF. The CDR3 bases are TGTGCCAGCAGTCTCCTACCCCCCAGCGGGGGCCACAATGAGCAGTTCTTC.

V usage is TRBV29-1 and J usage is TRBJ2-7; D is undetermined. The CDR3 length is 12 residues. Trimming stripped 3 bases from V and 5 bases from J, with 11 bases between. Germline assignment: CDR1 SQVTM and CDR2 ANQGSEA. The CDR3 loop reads CSVEPVLNEQYF. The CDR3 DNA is TGCAGCGTTGAGCCGGTTCTGAACGAGCAGTACTTC.

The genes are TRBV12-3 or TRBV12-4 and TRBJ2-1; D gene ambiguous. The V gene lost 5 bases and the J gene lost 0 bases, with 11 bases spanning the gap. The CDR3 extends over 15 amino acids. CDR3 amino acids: CASSIGPRSYNEQFF. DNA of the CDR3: TGTGCCAGCAGTATCGGGCCCCGCTCCTACAATGAGCAGTTCTTC.

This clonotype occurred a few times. CDR3: CASSQVWHSLNEAFF. The CDR3 bases are TGCGCCAGCAGCCAAGTCTGGCACAGCCTGAATGAAGCTTTCTTT. The chain joins TRBV4-1 to TRBJ1-1; D ambiguous. The germline V gene encodes CDR1 MGHRA and CDR2 YSYEKL. V lost 1 base and J lost 7, with 16 bases in between. The CDR3 is made up of 15 amino acids.

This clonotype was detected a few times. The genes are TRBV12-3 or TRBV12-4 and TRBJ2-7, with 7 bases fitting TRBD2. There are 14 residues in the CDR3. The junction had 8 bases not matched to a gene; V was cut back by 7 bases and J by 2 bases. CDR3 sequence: CASTPGEGTYEQYF. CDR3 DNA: TGTGCCAGCACCCCGGGGGAGGGAACCTACGAGCAGTACTTC.

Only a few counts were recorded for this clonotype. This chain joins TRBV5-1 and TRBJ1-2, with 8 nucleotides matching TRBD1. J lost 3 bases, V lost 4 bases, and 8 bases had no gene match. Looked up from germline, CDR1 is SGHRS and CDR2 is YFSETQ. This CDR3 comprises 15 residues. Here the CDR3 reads CASSDGQGSYYGYTF. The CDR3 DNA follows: TGCGCCAGCAGCGATGGACAGGGTTCATACTATGGCTACACCTTC.

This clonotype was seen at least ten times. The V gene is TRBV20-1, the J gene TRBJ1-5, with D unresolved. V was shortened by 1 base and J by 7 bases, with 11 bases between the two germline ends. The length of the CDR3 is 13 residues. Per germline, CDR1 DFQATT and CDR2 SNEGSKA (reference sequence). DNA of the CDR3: TGCAGTGCTAGAGTAAACCTCCAACAGCCCCAGCATTTT. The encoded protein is CSARVNLQQPQHF.